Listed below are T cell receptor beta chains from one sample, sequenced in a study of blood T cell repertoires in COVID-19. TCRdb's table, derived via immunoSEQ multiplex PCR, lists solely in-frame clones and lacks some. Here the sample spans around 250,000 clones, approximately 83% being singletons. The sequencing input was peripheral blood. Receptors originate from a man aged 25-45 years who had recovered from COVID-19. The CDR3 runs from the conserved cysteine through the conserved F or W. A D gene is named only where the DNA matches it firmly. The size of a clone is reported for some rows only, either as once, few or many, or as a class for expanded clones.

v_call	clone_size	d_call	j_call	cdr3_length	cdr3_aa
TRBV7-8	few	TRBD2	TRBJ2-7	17	CASSLGTLAGGLREQYF
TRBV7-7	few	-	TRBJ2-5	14	CASSPRGTQGTQYF
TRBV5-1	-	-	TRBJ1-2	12	CASSLAGDGYTF
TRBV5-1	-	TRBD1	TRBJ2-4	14	CASSPGQGMDIQYF
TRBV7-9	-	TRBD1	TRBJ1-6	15	CASSTTGTGKSPLHF
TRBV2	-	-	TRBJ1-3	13	CASWGLAGNTIYF
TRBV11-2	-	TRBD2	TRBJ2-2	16	CASSLRLAGGSGELFF
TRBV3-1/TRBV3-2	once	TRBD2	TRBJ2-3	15	CASSRGLESTDTQYF
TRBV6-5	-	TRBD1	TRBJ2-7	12	CASSRTGDEQYF
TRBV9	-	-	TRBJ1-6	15	CASSDPSGGNSPLHF
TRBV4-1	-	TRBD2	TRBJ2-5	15	CASGTSGAWGETQYF
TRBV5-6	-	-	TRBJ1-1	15	CASSPRGGLNTEAFF
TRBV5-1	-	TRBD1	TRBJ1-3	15	CASSVTGTGGNTIYF
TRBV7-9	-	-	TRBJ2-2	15	CASSPRWGQTGELFF
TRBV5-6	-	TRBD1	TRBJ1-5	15	CASSLGLRGAQPQHF
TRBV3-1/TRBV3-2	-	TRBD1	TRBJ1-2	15	CASSTEGQGYDGYTF
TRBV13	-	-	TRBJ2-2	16	CASSSIGGVNTGELFF
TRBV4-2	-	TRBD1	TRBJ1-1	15	CASSQDDRGGTEAFF
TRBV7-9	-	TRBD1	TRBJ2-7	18	CASSSSLGQKKFSYEQYF
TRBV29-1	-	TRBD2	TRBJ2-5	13	CSVVSGGGETQYF
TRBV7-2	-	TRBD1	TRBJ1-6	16	CASSQLYRGLNSPLHF
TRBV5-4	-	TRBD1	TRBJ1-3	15	CASSFGTVSGNTIYF
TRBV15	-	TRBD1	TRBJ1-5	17	CATSRVDTTGRNQPQHF
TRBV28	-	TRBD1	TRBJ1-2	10	CARRTGGYTF
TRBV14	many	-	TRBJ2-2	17	CASSQVTARVSAGELFF
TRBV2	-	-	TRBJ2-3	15	CASSLSYLGTDTQYF
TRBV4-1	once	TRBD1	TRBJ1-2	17	CASSQVPPRRGDYGYTF